This T cell receptor beta chain was profiled in a study of low-dose radiotherapy and immunotherapy resistance in tumors. Study-wide context: A dose of 1 Gy per fraction every two weeks went to Cohort 2, totaling 13 Gy over 26 weeks. Cyclophosphamide went in intravenously at 200 mg/m2 every two weeks, one day before radiation and immunotherapy. Aspirin 300 mg was given orally each day for four cycles from cycle 1 day 1.

Time point reported: before trial treatment. The treatment that donors received included nivolumab, ipilimumab, aspirin, low-dose cyclophosphamide and low-dose radiotherapy. CDR1 and CDR2 from the germline V gene are MNHEY and SMNVEV (reference sequence). The CDR3 covers 15 residues. Between the trimmed V and J ends, which lost 10 bases and 4 bases, there was a span of 20 bases. Priming of first-strand cDNA relied on TRAV- and TRBV-specific primers (covering alpha and beta chains). PCR amplification of the TCRs was performed with Phusion for 20 PCR cycles, and it relied on a constant-region primer together with a V-primer adapter. TCRdb used MiXCR to reprocess the reads, holding one entry per CDR3 protein. The sample includes roughly 36,000 distinct CDR3 sequences, around 30% seen only once; the top ten take less than 4%. This clonotype was seen repeatedly, ten times or more.

This material consisted of PBMCs, taken before treatment. This chain links TRBV27 with TRBJ2-1; D gene ambiguous. This sequence was found in a male donor with gallbladder cancer. The chain's CDR3 is CATTKGGLSYNEQFF. CDR3 bases: TGTGCCACCACGAAAGGCGGCCTCTCGTACAATGAGCAGTTCTTC.